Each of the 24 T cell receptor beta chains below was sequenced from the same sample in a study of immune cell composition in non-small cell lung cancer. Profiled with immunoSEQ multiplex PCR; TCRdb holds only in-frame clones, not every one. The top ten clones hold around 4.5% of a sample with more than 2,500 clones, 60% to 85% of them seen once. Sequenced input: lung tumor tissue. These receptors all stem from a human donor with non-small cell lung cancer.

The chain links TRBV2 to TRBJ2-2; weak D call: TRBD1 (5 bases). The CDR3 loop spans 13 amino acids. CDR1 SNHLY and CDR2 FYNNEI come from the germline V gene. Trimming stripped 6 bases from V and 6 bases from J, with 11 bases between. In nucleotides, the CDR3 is TGTGCCAGCAGCCTCGCAGGGTCCGGGGAGCTGTTTTTT. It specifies CASSLAGSGELFF.

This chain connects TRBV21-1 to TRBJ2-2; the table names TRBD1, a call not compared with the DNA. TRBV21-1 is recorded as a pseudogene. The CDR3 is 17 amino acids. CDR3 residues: CASSKVTQGRNTGELFF. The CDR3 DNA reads TGTGCCAGCAGCAAAGTTACCCAGGGTAGGAACACCGGGGAGCTGTTTTTT.

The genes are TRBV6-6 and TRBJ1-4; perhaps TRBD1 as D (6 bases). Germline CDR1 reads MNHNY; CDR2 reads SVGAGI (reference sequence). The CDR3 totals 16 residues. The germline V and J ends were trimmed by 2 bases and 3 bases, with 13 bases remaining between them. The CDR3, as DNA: TGTGCCAGCAGTTACGAACAGGGTGTACCTAATGAAAAACTGTTTTTT. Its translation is CASSYEQGVPNEKLFF.

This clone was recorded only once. The CDR3 coding sequence is TGCGCCAGCACAGACGGGTCCTCCGGGAACAATGAGCAGTTCTTC. It translates to CASTDGSSGNNEQFF. The rearrangement joins TRBV10-1 to TRBJ2-1; tentatively, D is TRBD2 (5 bases). Germline CDR1 and CDR2: WNHNN and SYGVQD (reference sequence). The CDR3 contains 15 residues. Trimming took off 7 bases at V and 5 bases at J, with 18 bases between the two ends.

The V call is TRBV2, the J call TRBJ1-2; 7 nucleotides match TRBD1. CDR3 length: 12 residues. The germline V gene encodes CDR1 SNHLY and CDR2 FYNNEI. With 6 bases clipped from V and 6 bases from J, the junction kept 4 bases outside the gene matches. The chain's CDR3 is CASRFQGDGYTF. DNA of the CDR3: TGTGCCAGCAGATTCCAGGGGGATGGCTACACCTTC.

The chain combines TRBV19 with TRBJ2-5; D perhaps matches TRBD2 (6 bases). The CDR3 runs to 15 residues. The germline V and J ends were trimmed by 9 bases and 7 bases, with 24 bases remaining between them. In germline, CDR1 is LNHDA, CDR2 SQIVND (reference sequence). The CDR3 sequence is CARRPRGVSMGTQYF. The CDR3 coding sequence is TGTGCCAGAAGACCTCGCGGGGTTAGTATGGGGACCCAGTACTTC. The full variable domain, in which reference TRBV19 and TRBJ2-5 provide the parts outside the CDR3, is DGGITQSPKYLFRKEGQNVTLSCEQNLNHDAMYWYRQDPGQGLRLIYYSQIVNDFQKGDIAEGYSVSREKKESFPLTVTSAQKNPTAFYLCARRPRGVSMGTQYFGPGTRLLVL.

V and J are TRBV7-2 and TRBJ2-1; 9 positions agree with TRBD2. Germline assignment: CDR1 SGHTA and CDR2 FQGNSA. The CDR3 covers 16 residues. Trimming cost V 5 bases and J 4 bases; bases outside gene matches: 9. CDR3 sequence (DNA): TGTGCCAGCAGCCCAGGGCGCGGGGGGGCGTACAATGAGCAGTTCTTC. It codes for CASSPGRGGAYNEQFF.

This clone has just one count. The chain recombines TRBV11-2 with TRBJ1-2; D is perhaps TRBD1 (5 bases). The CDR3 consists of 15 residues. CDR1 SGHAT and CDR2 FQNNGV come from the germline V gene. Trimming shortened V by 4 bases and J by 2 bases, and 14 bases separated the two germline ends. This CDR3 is CASSSGGEMNYGYTF. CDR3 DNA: TGTGCCAGCAGCTCTGGAGGGGAGATGAACTATGGCTACACCTTC.

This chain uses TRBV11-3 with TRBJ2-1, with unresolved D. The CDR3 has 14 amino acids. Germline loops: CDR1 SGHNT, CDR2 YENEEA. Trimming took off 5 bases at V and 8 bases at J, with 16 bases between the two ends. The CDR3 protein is CASSHPLSRDEQFF. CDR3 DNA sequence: TGTGCCAGCAGCCATCCCTTGTCCCGCGATGAGCAGTTCTTC.

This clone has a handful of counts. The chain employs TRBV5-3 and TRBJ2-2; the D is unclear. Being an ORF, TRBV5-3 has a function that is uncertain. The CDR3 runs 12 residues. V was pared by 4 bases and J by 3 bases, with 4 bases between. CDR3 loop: CARSPDTGELFF. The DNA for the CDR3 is TGTGCCAGAAGCCCGGACACCGGGGAGCTGTTTTTT.

As DNA, the CDR3 is TGCGCCAGCAGCCCTCTGGGGACAGGGGGCGGTCAGCCCCAGCATTTT. Its protein product is CASSPLGTGGGQPQHF. The rearrangement joins TRBV5-1 to TRBJ1-5; the match to TRBD1 covers 12 bases. Germline trimming cut 4 bases from V and 6 bases from J; bases unmatched to any gene: 8. CDR1 is SGHRS and CDR2 is YFSETQ in the germline V gene. CDR3 size: 16 residues.

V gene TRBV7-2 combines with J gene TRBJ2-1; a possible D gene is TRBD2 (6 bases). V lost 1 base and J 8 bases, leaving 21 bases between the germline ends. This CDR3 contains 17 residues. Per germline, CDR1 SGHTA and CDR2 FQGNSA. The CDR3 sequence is CASSLGVSGHFAHEQFF. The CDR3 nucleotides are TGTGCCAGCAGCTTAGGGGTTAGCGGCCACTTCGCCCATGAGCAGTTCTTC.

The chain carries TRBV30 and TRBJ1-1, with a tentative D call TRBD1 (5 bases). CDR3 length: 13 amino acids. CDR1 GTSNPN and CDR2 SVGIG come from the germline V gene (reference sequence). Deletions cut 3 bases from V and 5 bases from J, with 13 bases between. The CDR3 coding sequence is TGTGCCTGGAGACCCCCAGGGTGGACTGAAGCTTTCTTT. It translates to CAWRPPGWTEAFF.

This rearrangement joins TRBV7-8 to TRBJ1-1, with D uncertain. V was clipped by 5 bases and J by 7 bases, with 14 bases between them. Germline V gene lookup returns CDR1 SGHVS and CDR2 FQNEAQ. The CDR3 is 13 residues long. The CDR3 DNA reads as TGTGCCAGCAGCCCGACTGGCAACGGTGAAGCTTTCTTT. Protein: CASSPTGNGEAFF.

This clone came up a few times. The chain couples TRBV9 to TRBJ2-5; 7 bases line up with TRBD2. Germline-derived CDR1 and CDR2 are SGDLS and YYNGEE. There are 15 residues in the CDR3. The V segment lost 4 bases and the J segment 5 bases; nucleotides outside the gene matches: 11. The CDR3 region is CASSPREGRGETQYF. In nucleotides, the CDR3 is TGTGCCAGCAGCCCCAGGGAGGGACGAGGGGAGACCCAGTACTTC. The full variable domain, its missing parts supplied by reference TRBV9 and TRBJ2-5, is DSGVTQTPKHLITATGQRVTLRCSPRSGDLSVYWYQQSLDQGLQFLIQYYNGEERAKGNILERFSAQQFPDLHSELNLSSLELGDSALYFCASSPREGRGETQYFGPGTRLLVL.

CDR3: CASSIGAGQETQYF. The CDR3 DNA reads TGTGCCAGTAGTATCGGTGCAGGACAAGAGACCCAGTACTTC. V usage is TRBV19 and J usage is TRBJ2-5, with no clear D. V was trimmed by 3 bases and J by 2 bases, leaving 10 bases between them. This CDR3 contains 14 residues. The germline V gene encodes CDR1 LNHDA and CDR2 SQIVND (reference sequence). The full variable domain, with the rest looked up from reference TRBV19 and TRBJ2-5, is DGGITQSPKYLFRKEGQNVTLSCEQNLNHDAMYWYRQDPGQGLRLIYYSQIVNDFQKGDIAEGYSVSREKKESFPLTVTSAQKNPTAFYLCASSIGAGQETQYFGPGTRLLVL.

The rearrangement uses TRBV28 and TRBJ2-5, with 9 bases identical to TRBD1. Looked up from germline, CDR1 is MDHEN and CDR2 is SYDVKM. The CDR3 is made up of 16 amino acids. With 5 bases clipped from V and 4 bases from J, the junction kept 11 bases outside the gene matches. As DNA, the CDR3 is TGTGCCAGCAGTCCTCCCGACAGGGGGGTAGGAGAGACCCAGTACTTC. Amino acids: CASSPPDRGVGETQYF.

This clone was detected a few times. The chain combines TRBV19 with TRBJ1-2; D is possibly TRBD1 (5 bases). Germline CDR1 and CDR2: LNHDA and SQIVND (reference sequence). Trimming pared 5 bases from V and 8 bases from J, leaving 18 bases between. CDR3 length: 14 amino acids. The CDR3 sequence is CASSPNRQNDGYTF. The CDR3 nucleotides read TGTGCCAGTAGTCCCAACCGACAGAATGACGGCTACACCTTC.

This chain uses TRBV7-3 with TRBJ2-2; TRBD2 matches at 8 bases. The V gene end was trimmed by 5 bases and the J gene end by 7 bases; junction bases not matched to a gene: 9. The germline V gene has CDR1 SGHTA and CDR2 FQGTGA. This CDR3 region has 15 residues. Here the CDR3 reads CASSPPGGEGGELFF. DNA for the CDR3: TGTGCCAGCAGCCCACCCGGGGGGGAGGGCGGGGAGCTGTTTTTT.

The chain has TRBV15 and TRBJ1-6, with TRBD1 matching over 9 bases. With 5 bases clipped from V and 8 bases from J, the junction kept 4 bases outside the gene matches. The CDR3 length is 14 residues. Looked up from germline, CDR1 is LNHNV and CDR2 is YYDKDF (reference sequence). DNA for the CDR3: TGTGCCACCAGCCGGGACAGGGCATATTCACCCCTCCACTTT. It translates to CATSRDRAYSPLHF. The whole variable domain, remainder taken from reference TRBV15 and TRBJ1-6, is DAMVIQNPRYQVTQFGKPVTLSCSQTLNHNVMYWYQQKSSQAPKLLFHYYDKDFNNEADTPDNFQSRRPNTSFCFLDIRSPGLGDTAMYLCATSRDRAYSPLHFGNGTRLTVT.

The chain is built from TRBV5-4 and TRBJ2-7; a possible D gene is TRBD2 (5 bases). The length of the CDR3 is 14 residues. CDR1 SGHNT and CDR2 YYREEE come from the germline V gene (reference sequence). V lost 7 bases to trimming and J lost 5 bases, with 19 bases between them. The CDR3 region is CASSSEERTDEQYF. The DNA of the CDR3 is TGTGCCAGCTCTTCCGAAGAAAGGACTGACGAGCAGTACTTC.

CDR3 nucleotide sequence: TGCAGCGTTTCAAACAGGGGCTTTGAAGCTTTCTTT. Translation gives CSVSNRGFEAFF. This chain joins TRBV29-1 and TRBJ1-1, with 7 nucleotides matching TRBD1. Germline V lookup: CDR1 SQVTM, CDR2 ANQGSEA. V lost 5 bases, J lost 7 bases, and 7 bases stayed unmatched. The CDR3 totals 12 residues. Together with reference TRBV29-1 and TRBJ1-1, the CDR3 gives the full variable domain: SAVISQKPSRDICQRGTSLTIQCQVDSQVTMMFWYRQQPGQSLTLIATANQGSEATYESGFVIDKFPISRPNLTFSTLTVSNMSPEDSSIYLCSVSNRGFEAFFGQGTRLTVV.

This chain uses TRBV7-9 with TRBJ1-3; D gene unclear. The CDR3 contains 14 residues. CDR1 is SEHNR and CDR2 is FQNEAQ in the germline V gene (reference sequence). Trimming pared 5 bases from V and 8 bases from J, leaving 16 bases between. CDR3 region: CASSPILWEDTIYF. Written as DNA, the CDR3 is TGTGCCAGCAGCCCCATCCTATGGGAGGACACCATATATTTT.

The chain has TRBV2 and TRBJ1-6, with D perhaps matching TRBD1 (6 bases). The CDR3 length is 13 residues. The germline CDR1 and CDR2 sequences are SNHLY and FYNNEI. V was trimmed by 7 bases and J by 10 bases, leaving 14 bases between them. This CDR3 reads CASTGVLRSPLHF. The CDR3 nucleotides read TGTGCCAGCACAGGGGTTTTACGGTCACCCCTCCACTTT.